This T cell receptor (beta chain) was identified during a study of blood T cell repertoires in COVID-19. Study-level background: Specimens from acute and convalescent COVID-19 originated in the United States, Italy and Spain. PBMCs, B-cell-depleted T cells, or T cells were the source of the cDNA or gDNA that made up the material.

Original data processing: Amplification of reference gene primers was used by the study to estimate nucleated cell counts. Sequencing used immunoSEQ multiplex PCR; TCRdb keeps in-frame clones, though not all of them. V and J calls and clone size are as listed in that table; D and trimming were resolved from the DNA. The sample shows about 100,000 clones, over 75% of them seen only once. Sequences were obtained from peripheral blood. This receptor was obtained from a man older than 75 with acute or convalescent COVID-19.

The DNA for the CDR3 is TGTGCCAGCAGCGGCCCTCTCCCGAACACCGCCTACGAGCAGTACTTC. Protein sequence: CASSGPLPNTAYEQYF. V and J are TRBV7-9 and TRBJ2-7, with D unclear. The V gene lost 5 bases and the J gene lost 2 bases, with 19 bases spanning the gap. The CDR3 consists of 16 residues. Looked up from germline, CDR1 is SEHNR and CDR2 is FQNEAQ (reference sequence).